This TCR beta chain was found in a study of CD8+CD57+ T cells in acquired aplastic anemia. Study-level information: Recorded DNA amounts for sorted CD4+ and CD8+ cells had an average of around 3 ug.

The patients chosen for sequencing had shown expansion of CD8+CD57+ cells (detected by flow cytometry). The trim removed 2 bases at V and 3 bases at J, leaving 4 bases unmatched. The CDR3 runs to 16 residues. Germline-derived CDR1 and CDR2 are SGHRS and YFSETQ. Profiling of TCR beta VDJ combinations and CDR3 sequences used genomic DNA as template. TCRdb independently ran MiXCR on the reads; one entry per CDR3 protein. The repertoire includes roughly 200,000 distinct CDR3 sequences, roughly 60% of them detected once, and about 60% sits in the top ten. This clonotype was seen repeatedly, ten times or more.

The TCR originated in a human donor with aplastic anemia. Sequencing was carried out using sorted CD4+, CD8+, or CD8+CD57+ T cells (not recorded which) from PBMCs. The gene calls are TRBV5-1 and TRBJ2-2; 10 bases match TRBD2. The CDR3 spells CASSFLAGVDTGELFF. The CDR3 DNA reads TGCGCCAGCAGCTTCCTAGCGGGAGTGGACACCGGGGAGCTGTTTTTT.